The T cell receptor (beta chain) under discussion was sequenced for a study of T-cell memory formation after mild COVID-19. TCRdb reanalysed the 5' RACE reads using MiXCR and keeps one entry per CDR3 protein. The top ten clones hold around a quarter of a sample with some 130,000 distinct CDR3 sequences, about 23% of them seen once. The receptor was derived from an adult woman who had mild COVID-19 (a few samples of this study predate the infection). Cell type and time point are not known. The sample was PBMCs or a T cell subset sorted from them (not recorded which).

CDR3: CASSPTVQSSYNEQFF. The CDR3 DNA reads TGTGCCAGCAGCCCAACAGTCCAGAGCTCCTACAATGAGCAGTTCTTC. V and J are TRBV2 and TRBJ2-1; D not certain. The CDR3 consists of 16 residues. Deletions cut 6 bases from V and 0 bases from J, with 15 bases between. The germline V gene has CDR1 SNHLY and CDR2 FYNNEI.